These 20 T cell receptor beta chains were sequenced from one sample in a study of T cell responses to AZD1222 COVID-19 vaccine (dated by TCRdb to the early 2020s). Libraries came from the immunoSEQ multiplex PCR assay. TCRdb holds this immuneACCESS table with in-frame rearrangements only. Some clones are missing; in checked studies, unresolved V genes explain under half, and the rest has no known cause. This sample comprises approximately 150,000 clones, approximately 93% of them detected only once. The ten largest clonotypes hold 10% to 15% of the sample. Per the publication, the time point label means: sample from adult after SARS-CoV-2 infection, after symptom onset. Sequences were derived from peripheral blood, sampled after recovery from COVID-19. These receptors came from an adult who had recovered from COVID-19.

CDR3: CASNRGVGQPQHF. The CDR3 nucleotides are TGTGCCAGCAACAGGGGTGTGGGGCAGCCCCAGCATTTT. The gene calls are TRBV19 and TRBJ1-5; 7 bases line up with TRBD1. This CDR3 is 13 amino acids long. V dropped 9 bases and J dropped 7; count of bases not matched to a gene: 9. CDR1 is LNHDA and CDR2 is SQIVND in the germline V gene (reference sequence).

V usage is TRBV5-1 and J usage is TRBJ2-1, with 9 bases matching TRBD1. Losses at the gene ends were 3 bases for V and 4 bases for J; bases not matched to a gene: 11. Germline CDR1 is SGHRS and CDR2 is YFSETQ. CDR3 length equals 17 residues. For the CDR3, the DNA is TGCGCCAGCAGCTCACTATTTGCGGGACAGGGATACAATGAGCAGTTCTTC. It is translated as CASSSLFAGQGYNEQFF.

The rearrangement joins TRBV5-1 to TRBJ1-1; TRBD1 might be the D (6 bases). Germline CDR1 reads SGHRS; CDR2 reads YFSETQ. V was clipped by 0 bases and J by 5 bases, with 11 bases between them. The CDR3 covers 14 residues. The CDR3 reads CASSLGGAETEAFF. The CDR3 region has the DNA TGCGCCAGCAGCTTGGGGGGGGCCGAAACTGAAGCTTTCTTT.

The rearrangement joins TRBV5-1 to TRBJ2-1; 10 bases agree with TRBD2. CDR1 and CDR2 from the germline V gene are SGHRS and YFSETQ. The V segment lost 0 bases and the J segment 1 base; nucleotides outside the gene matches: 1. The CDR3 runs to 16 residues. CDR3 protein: CASSLGLAGSYNEQFF. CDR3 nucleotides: TGCGCCAGCAGCTTGGGACTAGCGGGTTCCTACAATGAGCAGTTCTTC.

CDR3 region: CASSSGLAGDYEQYF. CDR3 coding DNA: TGTGCCAGCAGCTCGGGACTAGCGGGGGACTACGAGCAGTACTTC. The rearrangement joins TRBV11-3 to TRBJ2-7, with TRBD2 matching 14 bases. The CDR3 extends over 15 amino acids. Germline V CDR1 and CDR2: SGHNT, YENEEA. J gave up 3 bases and V 4 bases, and 2 bases lay outside the gene matches.

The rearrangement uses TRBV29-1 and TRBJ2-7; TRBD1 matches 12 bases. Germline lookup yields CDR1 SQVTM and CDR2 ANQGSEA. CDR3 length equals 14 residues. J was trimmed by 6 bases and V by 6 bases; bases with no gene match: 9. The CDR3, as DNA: TGCAGCGTCGCCCCCGGGACAGGGGGCGGCGAGCAGTACTTC. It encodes CSVAPGTGGGEQYF.

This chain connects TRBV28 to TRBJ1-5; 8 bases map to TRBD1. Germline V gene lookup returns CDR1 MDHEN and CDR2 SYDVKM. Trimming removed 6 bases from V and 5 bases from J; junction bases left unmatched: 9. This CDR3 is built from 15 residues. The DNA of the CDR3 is TGTGCCAGCAGCCCTGGGTCAGGGGGCCATCAGCCCCAGCATTTT. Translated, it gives CASSPGSGGHQPQHF.

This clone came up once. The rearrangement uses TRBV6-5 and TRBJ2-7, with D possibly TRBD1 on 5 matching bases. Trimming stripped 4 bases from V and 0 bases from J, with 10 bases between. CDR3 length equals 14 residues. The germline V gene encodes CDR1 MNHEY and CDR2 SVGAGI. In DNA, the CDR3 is TGTGCCAGCAGTTCCCAGGACATCTCCTACGAGCAGTACTTC. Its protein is CASSSQDISYEQYF.

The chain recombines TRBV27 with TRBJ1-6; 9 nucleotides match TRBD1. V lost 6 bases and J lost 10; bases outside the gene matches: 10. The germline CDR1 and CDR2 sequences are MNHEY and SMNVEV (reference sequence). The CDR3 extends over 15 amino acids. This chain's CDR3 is CASRSQGAGGSPLHF. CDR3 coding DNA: TGTGCCAGCAGATCACAGGGGGCCGGAGGATCACCCCTCCACTTT.

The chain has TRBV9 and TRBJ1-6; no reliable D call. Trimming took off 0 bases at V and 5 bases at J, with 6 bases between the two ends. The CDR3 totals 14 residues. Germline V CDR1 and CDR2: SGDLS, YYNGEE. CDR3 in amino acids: CASSVERNNSPLHF. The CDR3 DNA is TGTGCCAGCAGCGTAGAACGGAATAATTCACCCCTCCACTTT.

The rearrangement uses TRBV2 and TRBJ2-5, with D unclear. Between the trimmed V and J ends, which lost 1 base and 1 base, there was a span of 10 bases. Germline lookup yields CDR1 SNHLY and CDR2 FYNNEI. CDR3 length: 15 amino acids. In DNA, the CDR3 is TGTGCCAGCAGTGAAGATCGGGCAAGCCAAGAGACCCAGTACTTC. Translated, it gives CASSEDRASQETQYF.

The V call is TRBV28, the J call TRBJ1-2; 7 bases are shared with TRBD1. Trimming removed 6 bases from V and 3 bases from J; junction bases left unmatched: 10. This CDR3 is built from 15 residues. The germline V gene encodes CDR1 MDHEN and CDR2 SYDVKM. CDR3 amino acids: CASSSYQGEYYGYTF. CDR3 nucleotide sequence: TGTGCCAGCAGCTCATACCAGGGGGAGTACTATGGCTACACCTTC.

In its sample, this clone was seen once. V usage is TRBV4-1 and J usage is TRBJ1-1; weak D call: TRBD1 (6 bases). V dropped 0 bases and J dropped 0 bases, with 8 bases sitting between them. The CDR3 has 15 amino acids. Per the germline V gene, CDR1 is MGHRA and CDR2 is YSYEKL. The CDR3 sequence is CASSQDRGMNTEAFF. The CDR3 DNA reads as TGCGCCAGCAGCCAAGACAGGGGCATGAACACTGAAGCTTTCTTT.

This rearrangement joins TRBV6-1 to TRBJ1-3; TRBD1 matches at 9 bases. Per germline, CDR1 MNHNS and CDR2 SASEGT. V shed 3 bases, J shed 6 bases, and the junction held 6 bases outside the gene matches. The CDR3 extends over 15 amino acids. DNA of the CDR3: TGTGCCAGCAGTGACCCCGGGACAGGGAAAAACACCATATATTTT. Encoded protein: CASSDPGTGKNTIYF.

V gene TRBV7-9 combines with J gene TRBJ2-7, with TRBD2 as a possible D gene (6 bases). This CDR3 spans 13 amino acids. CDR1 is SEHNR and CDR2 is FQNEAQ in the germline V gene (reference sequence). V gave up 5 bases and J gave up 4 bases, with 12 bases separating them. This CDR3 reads CASSRESNYEQYF. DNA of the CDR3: TGTGCCAGCAGCCGGGAGTCCAATTACGAGCAGTACTTC.

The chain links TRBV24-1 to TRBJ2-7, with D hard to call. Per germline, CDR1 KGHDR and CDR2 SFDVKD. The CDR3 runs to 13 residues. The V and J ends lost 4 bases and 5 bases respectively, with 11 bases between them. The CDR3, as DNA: TGTGCCACCAGTGACCCCCCCGCGGACGAGCAGTACTTC. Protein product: CATSDPPADEQYF.

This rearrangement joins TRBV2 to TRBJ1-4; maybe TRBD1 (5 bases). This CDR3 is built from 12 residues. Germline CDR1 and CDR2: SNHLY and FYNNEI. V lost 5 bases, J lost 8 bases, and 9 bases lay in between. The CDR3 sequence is CASSTPGEKLFF. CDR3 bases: TGTGCCAGCAGTACCCCAGGGGAAAAACTGTTTTTT. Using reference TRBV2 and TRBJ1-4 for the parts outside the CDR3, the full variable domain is EPEVTQTPSHQVTQMGQEVILRCVPISNHLYFYWYRQILGQKVEFLVSFYNNEISEKSEIFDDQFSVERPDGSNFTLKIRSTKLEDSAMYFCASSTPGEKLFFGSGTQLSVL.

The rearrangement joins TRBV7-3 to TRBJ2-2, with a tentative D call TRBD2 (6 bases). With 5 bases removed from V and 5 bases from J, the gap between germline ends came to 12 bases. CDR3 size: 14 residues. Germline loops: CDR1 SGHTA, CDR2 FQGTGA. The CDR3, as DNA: TGTGCCAGCAGCCCAGCGGGTTCAACCGGGGAGCTGTTTTTT. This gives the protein CASSPAGSTGELFF.

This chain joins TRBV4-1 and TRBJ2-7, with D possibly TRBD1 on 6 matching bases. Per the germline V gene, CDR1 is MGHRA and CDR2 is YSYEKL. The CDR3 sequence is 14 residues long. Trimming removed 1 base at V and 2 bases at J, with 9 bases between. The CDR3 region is CASSQVDSTYEQYF. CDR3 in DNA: TGCGCCAGCAGCCAAGTGGACAGTACCTACGAGCAGTACTTC.

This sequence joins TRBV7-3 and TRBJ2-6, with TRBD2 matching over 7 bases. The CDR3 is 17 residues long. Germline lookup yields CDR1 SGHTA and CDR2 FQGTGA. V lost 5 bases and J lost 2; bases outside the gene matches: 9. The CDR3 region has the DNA TGTGCCAGCAGCCCCCATAACAGCGGGGCTGGGGCCAACGTCCTGACTTTC. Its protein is CASSPHNSGAGANVLTF.